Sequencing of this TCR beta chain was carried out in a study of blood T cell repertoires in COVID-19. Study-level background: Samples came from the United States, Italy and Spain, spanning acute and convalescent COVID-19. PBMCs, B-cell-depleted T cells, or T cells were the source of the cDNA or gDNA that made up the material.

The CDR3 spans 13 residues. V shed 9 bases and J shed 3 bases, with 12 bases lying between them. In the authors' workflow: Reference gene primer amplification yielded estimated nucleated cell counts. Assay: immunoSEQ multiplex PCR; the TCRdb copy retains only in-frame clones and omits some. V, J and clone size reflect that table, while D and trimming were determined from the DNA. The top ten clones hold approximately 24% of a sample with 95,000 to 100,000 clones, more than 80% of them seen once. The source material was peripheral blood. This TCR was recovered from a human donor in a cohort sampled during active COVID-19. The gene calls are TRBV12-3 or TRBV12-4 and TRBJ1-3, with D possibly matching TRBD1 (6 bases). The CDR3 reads CASHGTSGNTIYF. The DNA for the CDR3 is TGTGCCAGTCATGGGACAAGTGGAAACACCATATATTTT.